This T cell receptor (beta chain) was obtained from a study of Graves' ophthalmopathy and Graves' hyperthyroidism. Overall study results and limits: Ophthalmopathy could be told apart from stable hyperthyroidism by a 13-signature model (approximately 90% sensitivity, about 80% specificity). Most thyroid clonotypes with frequency above 0.001 were detected in blood too. Progression of ophthalmopathy was predicted by the model with about 68% sensitivity and roughly 78% specificity.

Enrolled hyperthyroidism patients had a new diagnosis, a duration under 2 months, and an age of 18 to 65. RNA transcripts yielded amplified TCR beta CDR3 regions. The authors performed first-round RT-PCR with HTBI primers and then a second-round multiplex PCR. TCRdb ran MiXCR on the multiplex PCR reads and lists one entry per CDR3 protein. The sample carries around 1.1 million distinct CDR3 sequences, 35% to 40% recorded once. A remark on this clonotype: What it binds is not known.

The receptor was isolated from an adult man with Graves' hyperthyroidism. The sample taken for sequencing was peripheral blood or thyroid tissue (not recorded which).

CDR3 loop: CASSGDRGRGGYTF. The CDR3 bases are TGTGCCAGCAGTGGAGACAGGGGGCGAGGTGGCTACACCTTC. The V and J genes are TRBV25-1 and TRBJ1-2, with TRBD1 matching 10 bases. CDR1 is MGHDK and CDR2 is SYGVNS in the germline V gene. The CDR3 runs to 14 residues. After removal of 4 bases from V and 7 bases from J, the junction contained 6 bases not matched to a gene.